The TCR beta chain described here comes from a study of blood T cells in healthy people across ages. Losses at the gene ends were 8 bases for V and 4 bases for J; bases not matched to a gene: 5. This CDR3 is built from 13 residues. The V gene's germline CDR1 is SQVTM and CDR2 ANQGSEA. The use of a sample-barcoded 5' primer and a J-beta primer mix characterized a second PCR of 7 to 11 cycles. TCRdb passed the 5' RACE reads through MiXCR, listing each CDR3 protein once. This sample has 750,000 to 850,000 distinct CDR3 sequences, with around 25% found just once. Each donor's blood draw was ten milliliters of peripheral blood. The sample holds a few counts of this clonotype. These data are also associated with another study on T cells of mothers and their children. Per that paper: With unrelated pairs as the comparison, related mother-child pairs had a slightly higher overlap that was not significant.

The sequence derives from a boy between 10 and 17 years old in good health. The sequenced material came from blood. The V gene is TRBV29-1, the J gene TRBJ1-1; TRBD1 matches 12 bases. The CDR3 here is CSTGQGASTEAFF. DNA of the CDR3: TGCAGCACGGGACAGGGGGCGTCCACTGAAGCTTTCTTT.